The 3 T cell receptor beta chains listed next were all sequenced from one sample in a study of blood T cell repertoires in COVID-19. Profiling relied on immunoSEQ multiplex PCR, and the TCRdb table lists in-frame clones only, not all of them. This sample yields roughly 230,000 clones, of which 70% to 90% are seen a single time; around 0.7% belongs to the top ten. Sequenced: peripheral blood. These receptors came from a human donor in a cohort sampled during active COVID-19.

This chain links TRBV19 with TRBJ2-7; possibly TRBD2 for D (6 bases). Germline-derived CDR1 and CDR2 are LNHDA and SQIVND (reference sequence). V lost 8 bases and J 0 bases, leaving 17 bases between the germline ends. The CDR3 loop spans 15 amino acids. CDR3 bases: TGTGCCAGTTCGCGGGGCCAGGAACCCTCCTACGAGCAGTACTTC. This sequence encodes CASSRGQEPSYEQYF.

The chain uses TRBV7-9 and TRBJ1-1; D call uncertain. This CDR3 comprises 12 residues. CDR1 is SEHNR and CDR2 is FQNEAQ in the germline V gene (reference sequence). V was cut by 6 bases and J by 3 bases, with 8 bases left in between. The CDR3, as DNA: TGTGCCAGCAGGAGCGGGTACACTGAAGCTTTCTTT. Protein: CASRSGYTEAFF. Supplemented by reference TRBV7-9 and TRBJ1-1, the full variable domain reads DTGVSQNPRHKITKRGQNVTFRCDPISEHNRLYWYRQTLGQGPEFLTYFQNEAQLEKSRLLSDRFSAERPKGSFSTLEIQRTEQGDSAMYLCASRSGYTEAFFGQGTRLTVV.

This clone appeared a single time. The rearrangement joins TRBV3-1 (or the pseudogene TRBV3-2) to TRBJ1-1; D gene ambiguous. The CDR3 totals 15 residues. V dropped 2 bases and J dropped 0 bases, with 10 bases sitting between them. CDR1 is LGHDT, CDR2 YNNKEL, per germline (reference sequence). The CDR3: CASSQIRGLNTEAFF. Written as DNA, the CDR3 is TGTGCCAGCAGCCAAATACGGGGTTTGAACACTGAAGCTTTCTTT.